What follows are 18 T cell receptor beta chains derived from one specimen sequenced in a study of spatial heterogeneity in lung cancer (dated by TCRdb to the late 2010s). The protocol used for the library was 5' RACE. Sequencing took place on a NextSeq 500. TCRdb took the public reads, trimmed them with fastp at Q25, ran MiXCR for clone calling and kept in-frame beta chains. Each entry merges the rows of one CDR3 protein and shows their most common DNA and genes. The table for this sample lists some 100,000 distinct CDR3 sequences; roughly 10% of them were counted only once. The biggest ten clones account for 6.9% of the sample. According to the study, the label for this sample's time point signals: sample taken at primary tumor resection. For TCR sequencing, whole RNA was extracted from tumor and nontumor lung tissue, or from cryopreserved PBMC samples, and no cell sorting was done. Sequencing used PBMCs, obtained at surgery. Receptor source: a male donor with early-stage non-small cell lung cancer.

A few counts support this clonotype. The chain employs TRBV7-8 and TRBJ1-4, with D hard to call. This CDR3 has 14 amino acids. Germline V gene lookup returns CDR1 SGHVS and CDR2 FQNEAQ. Deletions cut 1 base from V and 8 bases from J, with 11 bases between. The CDR3 reads CASSLDLREEKLFF. DNA for the CDR3: TGTGCCAGCAGCTTAGACCTTCGGGAGGAAAAACTGTTTTTT.

This clonotype showed up many times. The J gene is TRBJ1-1, the V gene TRBV20-1, with 7 positions matching TRBD1. Germline CDR1 is DFQATT and CDR2 is SNEGSKA (reference sequence). The J segment lost 4 bases and the V segment lost 3 bases, leaving 8 bases of the junction unmatched. The CDR3 length is 14 residues. CDR3 amino acids: CSASSRGLSTEAFF. The CDR3 region has the DNA TGCAGTGCTAGCTCTAGGGGGCTCAGCACTGAAGCTTTCTTT.

The V gene is TRBV9, the J gene TRBJ2-7; 8 positions match TRBD1. The CDR3 is 13 amino acids. Unmatched junction bases numbered 4, after V lost 4 bases and J lost 4 bases. CDR1 and CDR2 (germline): SGDLS, YYNGEE. In nucleotides, the CDR3 is TGTGCCAGCAGCAGCACAGGGGGTTACGAGCAGTACTTC. It specifies CASSSTGGYEQYF.

The V call is TRBV7-9, the J call TRBJ1-2, with a tentative D call TRBD1 (5 bases). The CDR3 spans 14 residues. The germline V gene has CDR1 SEHNR and CDR2 FQNEAQ (reference sequence). With 0 bases removed from V and 4 bases from J, the gap between germline ends came to 9 bases. CDR3 in amino acids: CASSLATTVYGYTF. The CDR3 DNA sequence: TGTGCCAGCAGCTTAGCGACGACAGTCTATGGCTACACCTTC.

Many counts were recorded for this clonotype. The V and J genes are TRBV13 and TRBJ2-7; a possible D gene is TRBD1 (5 bases). The length of the CDR3 is 14 residues. CDR1 and CDR2 from the germline V gene are PRHDT and FYEKMQ (reference sequence). Trimming left V 0 bases short and J 4 bases short, with 10 bases between. CDR3 nucleotide sequence: TGTGCCAGCAGCTTAGGCCTAAGGGGTTACGAGCAGTACTTC. This encodes CASSLGLRGYEQYF.

The chain carries TRBV6-2 or TRBV6-3 and TRBJ1-1; weak D call: TRBD1 (6 bases). Trimming took off 2 bases at V and 11 bases at J, with 15 bases between the two ends. The CDR3 contains 13 residues. Germline V gene lookup returns CDR1 MNHEY and CDR2 SVGEGT. The CDR3 DNA follows: TGTGCCAGCAGTTACCCCTCGACAGGAGACGCTTTCTTT. It is translated as CASSYPSTGDAFF.

The chain combines TRBV5-1 with TRBJ1-2; no definite D call. The CDR3 covers 12 residues. Trimming shortened V by 0 bases and J by 8 bases, and 8 bases separated the two germline ends. Germline CDR1 and CDR2: SGHRS and YFSETQ. CDR3 protein: CASSLDQTGYTF. The CDR3 bases are TGCGCCAGCAGCTTGGATCAGACCGGCTACACCTTC. Supplemented by reference TRBV5-1 and TRBJ1-2, the full variable domain reads KAGVTQTPRYLIKTRGQQVTLSCSPISGHRSVSWYQQTPGQGLQFLFEYFSETQRNKGNFPGRFSGRQFSNSRSEMNVSTLELGDSALYLCASSLDQTGYTFGSGTRLTVV.

The table lists this clonotype with a few counts. The chain uses TRBV29-1 and TRBJ2-7; 10 positions match TRBD1. The CDR3 is 13 residues long. The V gene's germline CDR1 is SQVTM and CDR2 ANQGSEA. The trim removed 6 bases at V and 0 bases at J, leaving 2 bases unmatched. The CDR3 region is CSVGQGPSYEQYF. In nucleotides, the CDR3 is TGCAGCGTGGGACAGGGGCCCTCCTACGAGCAGTACTTC.

The chain joins TRBV29-1 to TRBJ2-3; D gene unclear. Between the trimmed V and J ends, which lost 1 base and 1 base, there was a span of 15 bases. Germline V gene lookup returns CDR1 SQVTM and CDR2 ANQGSEA. The CDR3 spans 16 residues. The chain's CDR3 is CSVEGAAGWGTDTQYF. CDR3 sequence (DNA): TGCAGCGTTGAAGGGGCCGCCGGTTGGGGCACAGATACGCAGTATTTT.

This clonotype was recorded a few times. The rearrangement links TRBV7-6 to TRBJ2-3, with 8 bases matching TRBD2. V dropped 1 base and J dropped 5; count of bases not matched to a gene: 17. The CDR3 is made up of 19 amino acids. Looked up from germline, CDR1 is SGHVS and CDR2 is FNYEAQ. DNA of the CDR3: TGTGCCAGCAGCTTAGACCCTCCTAGCGGGCAAGGGCGCGGAGATACGCAGTATTTT. Translation gives CASSLDPPSGQGRGDTQYF. The full variable domain, rest sourced from reference TRBV7-6 and TRBJ2-3, is GAGVSQSPRYKVTKRGQDVALRCDPISGHVSLYWYRQALGQGPEFLTYFNYEAQQDKSGLPNDRFSAERPEGSISTLTIQRTEQRDSAMYRCASSLDPPSGQGRGDTQYFGPGTRLTVL.

This clonotype was recorded a few times. The chain recombines TRBV20-1 with TRBJ1-4; 7 bases match TRBD1. CDR1 is DFQATT, CDR2 SNEGSKA, per germline (reference sequence). The CDR3 is 15 residues long. V gave up 1 base and J gave up 10 bases; unmatched junction bases: 12. CDR3 in amino acids: CSARAPGQGGGKLFF. In DNA, the CDR3 is TGCAGTGCTAGAGCCCCGGGGCAGGGGGGAGGAAAACTGTTTTTT.

This clonotype was observed at least ten times. The V and J genes are TRBV28 and TRBJ2-1; D could derive from TRBD1 or TRBD2 (5 bases each). V was pared by 5 bases and J by 6 bases, with 17 bases between. CDR1 is MDHEN, CDR2 SYDVKM, per germline. This CDR3 has 15 residues. The CDR3 protein is CASSRLGVHINEQFF. DNA for the CDR3: TGTGCCAGCAGTCGTCTGGGGGTTCACATCAATGAGCAGTTCTTC.

This clonotype was detected once. V is TRBV7-9 and J is TRBJ1-1; 8 bases line up with TRBD1. V lost 3 bases, J lost 3 bases, and 6 bases stayed unmatched. Germline CDR1 and CDR2: SEHNR and FQNEAQ (reference sequence). The CDR3 has 15 amino acids. The CDR3 is CASSFPGQGHTEAFF. As DNA, the CDR3 is TGTGCCAGCAGCTTCCCCGGACAGGGACACACTGAAGCTTTCTTT. Complete variable domain (other parts from reference TRBV7-9 and TRBJ1-1): DTGVSQNPRHKITKRGQNVTFRCDPISEHNRLYWYRQTLGQGPEFLTYFQNEAQLEKSRLLSDRFSAERPKGSFSTLEIQRTEQGDSAMYLCASSFPGQGHTEAFFGQGTRLTVV.

This clonotype was counted a few times. The chain is built from TRBV20-1 and TRBJ2-4; D may correspond to TRBD1 or TRBD2 (6 bases each). Germline V gives CDR1 DFQATT, CDR2 SNEGSKA (reference sequence). V was trimmed by 6 bases and J by 7 bases, leaving 19 bases between them. This CDR3 is built from 14 residues. CDR3 in DNA: TGCAGTGCCAACCGGGGGCATGGTAGTAACATTCAGTACTTC. It yields the protein CSANRGHGSNIQYF.

This clonotype occurred many times. The rearrangement links TRBV20-1 to TRBJ2-1, with 14 bases that match TRBD2. This CDR3 region has 15 residues. Germline V CDR1 and CDR2: DFQATT, SNEGSKA (reference sequence). The junction had 2 bases not matched to a gene; V was cut back by 5 bases and J by 2 bases. The CDR3, as DNA: TGCAGTGCTGAGGGACTAGCGGGGGCCTACAATGAGCAGTTCTTC. It encodes CSAEGLAGAYNEQFF.

The sample holds a few counts of this clonotype. The chain couples TRBV2 to TRBJ2-2, with no clear D. The germline CDR1 and CDR2 sequences are SNHLY and FYNNEI. Deletions cut 4 bases from V and 2 bases from J, with 5 bases between. CDR3 length: 13 residues. The CDR3 reads CASSGFNTGELFF. The CDR3 nucleotides read TGTGCCAGCAGTGGTTTCAACACCGGGGAGCTGTTTTTT.

There are a few counts of this clonotype. V and J are TRBV29-1 and TRBJ2-2, with D perhaps TRBD1 (6 bases). Germline loops: CDR1 SQVTM, CDR2 ANQGSEA. V lost 6 bases to trimming and J lost 6 bases, with 8 bases between them. There are 11 residues in the CDR3. The CDR3 sequence: CSVHRAGELFF. The CDR3 DNA sequence: TGCAGCGTCCACAGGGCCGGGGAGCTGTTTTTT.

The genes are TRBV7-2 and TRBJ2-5; 9 bases line up with TRBD2. Germline V gene data show CDR1 as SGHTA and CDR2 as FQGNSA. CDR3 size: 16 residues. Germline trimming cut 3 bases from V and 5 bases from J; bases unmatched to any gene: 10. The CDR3 is CASSFPTLAGRETQYF. The CDR3 region has the DNA TGTGCCAGCAGCTTCCCCACGCTAGCGGGGAGGGAGACCCAGTACTTC.